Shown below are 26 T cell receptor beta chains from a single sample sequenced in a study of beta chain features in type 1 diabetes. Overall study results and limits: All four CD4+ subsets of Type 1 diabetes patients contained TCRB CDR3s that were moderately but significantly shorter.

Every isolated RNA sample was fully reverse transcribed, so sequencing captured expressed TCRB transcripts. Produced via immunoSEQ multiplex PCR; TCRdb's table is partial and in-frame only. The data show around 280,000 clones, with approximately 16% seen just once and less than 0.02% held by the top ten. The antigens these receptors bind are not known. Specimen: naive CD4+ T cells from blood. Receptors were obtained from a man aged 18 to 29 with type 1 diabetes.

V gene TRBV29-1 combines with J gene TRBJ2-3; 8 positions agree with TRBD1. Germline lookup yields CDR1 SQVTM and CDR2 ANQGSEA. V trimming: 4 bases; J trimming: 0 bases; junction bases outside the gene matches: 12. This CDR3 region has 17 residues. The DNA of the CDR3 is TGCAGCGTTGTACGACTGAGGACAGGGTACAGCACAGATACGCAGTATTTT. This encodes CSVVRLRTGYSTDTQYF.

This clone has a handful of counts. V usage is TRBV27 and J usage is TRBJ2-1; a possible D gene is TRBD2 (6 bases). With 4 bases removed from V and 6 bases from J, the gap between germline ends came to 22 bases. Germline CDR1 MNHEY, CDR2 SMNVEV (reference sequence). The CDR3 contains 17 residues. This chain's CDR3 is CASSWAAIAGTVNEQFF. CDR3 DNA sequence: TGTGCCAGCAGTTGGGCCGCGATCGCGGGGACGGTCAATGAGCAGTTCTTC.

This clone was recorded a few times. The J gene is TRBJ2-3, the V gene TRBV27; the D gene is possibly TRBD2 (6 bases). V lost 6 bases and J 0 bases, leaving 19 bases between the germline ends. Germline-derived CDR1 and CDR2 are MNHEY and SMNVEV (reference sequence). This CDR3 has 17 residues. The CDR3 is CASSSTEIAASTDTQYF. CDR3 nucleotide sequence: TGTGCCAGCAGCTCGACAGAAATAGCGGCGAGCACAGATACGCAGTATTTT.

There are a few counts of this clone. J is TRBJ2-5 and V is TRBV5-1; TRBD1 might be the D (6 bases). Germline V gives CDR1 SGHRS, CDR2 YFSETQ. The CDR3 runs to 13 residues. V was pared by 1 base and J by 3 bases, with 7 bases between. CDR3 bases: TGCGCCAGCAGCTTGAACAGGGAAGAGACCCAGTACTTC. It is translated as CASSLNREETQYF.

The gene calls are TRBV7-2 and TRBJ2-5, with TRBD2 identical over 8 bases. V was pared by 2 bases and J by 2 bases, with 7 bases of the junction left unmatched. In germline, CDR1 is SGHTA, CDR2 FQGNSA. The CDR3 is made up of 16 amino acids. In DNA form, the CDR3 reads TGTGCCAGCAGCTTAAACCCAACGGGGGGGCAAGAGACCCAGTACTTC. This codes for CASSLNPTGGQETQYF.

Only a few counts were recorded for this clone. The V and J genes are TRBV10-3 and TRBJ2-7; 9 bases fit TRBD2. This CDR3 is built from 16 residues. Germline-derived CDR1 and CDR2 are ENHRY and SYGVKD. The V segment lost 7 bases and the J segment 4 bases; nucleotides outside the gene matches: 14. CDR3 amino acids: CAIMRGSGGPGYEQYF. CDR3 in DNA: TGTGCCATCATGCGCGGTAGCGGGGGCCCGGGGTACGAGCAGTACTTC.

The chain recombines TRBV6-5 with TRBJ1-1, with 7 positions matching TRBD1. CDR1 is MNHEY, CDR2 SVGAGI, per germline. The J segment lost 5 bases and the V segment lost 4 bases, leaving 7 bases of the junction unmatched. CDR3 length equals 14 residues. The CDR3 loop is CASSSGQAWTEAFF. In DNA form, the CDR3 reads TGTGCCAGCAGTTCAGGACAGGCATGGACTGAAGCTTTCTTT.

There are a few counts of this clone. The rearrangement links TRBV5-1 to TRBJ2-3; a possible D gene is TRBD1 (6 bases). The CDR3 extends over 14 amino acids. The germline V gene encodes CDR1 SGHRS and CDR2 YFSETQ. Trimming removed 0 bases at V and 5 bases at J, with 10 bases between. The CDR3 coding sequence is TGCGCCAGCAGCTTGGGACAGGCTGAAGATACGCAGTATTTT. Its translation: CASSLGQAEDTQYF.

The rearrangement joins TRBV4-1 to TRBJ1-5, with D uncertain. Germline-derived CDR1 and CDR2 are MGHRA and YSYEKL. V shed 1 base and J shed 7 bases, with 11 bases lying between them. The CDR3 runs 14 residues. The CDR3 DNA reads TGCGCCAGCAGCCAAGTGCCAATCGGGCAGCCCCAGCATTTT. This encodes CASSQVPIGQPQHF.

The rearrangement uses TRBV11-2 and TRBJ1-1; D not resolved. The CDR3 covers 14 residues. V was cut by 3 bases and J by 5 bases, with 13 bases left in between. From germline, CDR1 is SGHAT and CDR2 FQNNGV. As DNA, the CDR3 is TGTGCCAGCAGCTTGACGGCGGGTTATACTGAAGCTTTCTTT. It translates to CASSLTAGYTEAFF.

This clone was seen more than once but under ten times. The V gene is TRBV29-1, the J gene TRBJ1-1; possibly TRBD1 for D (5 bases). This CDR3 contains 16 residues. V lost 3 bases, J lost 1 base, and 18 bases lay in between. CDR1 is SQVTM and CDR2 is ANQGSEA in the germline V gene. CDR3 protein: CSVDSGDPLGNTEAFF. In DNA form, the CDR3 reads TGCAGCGTTGATTCGGGGGATCCCTTGGGGAACACTGAAGCTTTCTTT.

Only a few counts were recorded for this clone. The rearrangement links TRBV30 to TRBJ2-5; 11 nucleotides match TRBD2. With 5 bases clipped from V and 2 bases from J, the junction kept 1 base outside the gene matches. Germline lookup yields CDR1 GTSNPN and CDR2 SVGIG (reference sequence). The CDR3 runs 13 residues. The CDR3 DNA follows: TGTGCCTGGGGACTAGCGGGTCAAGAGACCCAGTACTTC. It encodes CAWGLAGQETQYF.

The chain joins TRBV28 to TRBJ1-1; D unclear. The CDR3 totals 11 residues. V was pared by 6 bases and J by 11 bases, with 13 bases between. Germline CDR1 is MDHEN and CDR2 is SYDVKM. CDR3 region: CASSRTVGAFF. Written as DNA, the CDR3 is TGTGCCAGCAGCCGGACTGTAGGGGCTTTCTTT.

Here the CDR3 DNA reads TGTGCTAGTGGTTCTGGACAGGGCTCCTACGAGCAGTACTTC. It yields the protein CASGSGQGSYEQYF. The chain recombines TRBV12-5 with TRBJ2-7; 8 nucleotides align to TRBD1. Germline CDR1 LGHNT, CDR2 FRNRAP. J lost 0 bases, V lost 4 bases, and 2 bases had no gene match. This CDR3 has 14 residues. Filled out from reference TRBV12-5 and TRBJ2-7, the complete variable domain reads DARVTQTPRHKVTEMGQEVTMRCQPILGHNTVFWYRQTMMQGLELLAYFRNRAPLDDSGMPKDRFSAEMPDATLATLKIQPSEPRDSAVYFCASGSGQGSYEQYFGPGTRLTVT.

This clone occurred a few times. In nucleotides, the CDR3 is TGCGCCAGCAGCATAGACAGGAACACTGAAGCTTTCTTT. Amino acid sequence: CASSIDRNTEAFF. This chain links TRBV5-1 with TRBJ1-1, with D possibly matching TRBD1 (5 bases). The germline V gene encodes CDR1 SGHRS and CDR2 YFSETQ. The V gene lost 4 bases and the J gene lost 1 base, with 8 bases spanning the gap. This CDR3 has 13 residues.

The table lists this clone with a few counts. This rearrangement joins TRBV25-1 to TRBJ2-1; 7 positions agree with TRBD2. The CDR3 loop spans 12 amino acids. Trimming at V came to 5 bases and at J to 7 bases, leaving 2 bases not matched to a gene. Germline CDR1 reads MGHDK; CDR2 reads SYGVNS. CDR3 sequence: CASSWEGNEQFF. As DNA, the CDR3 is TGTGCCAGCAGTTGGGAGGGGAATGAGCAGTTCTTC.

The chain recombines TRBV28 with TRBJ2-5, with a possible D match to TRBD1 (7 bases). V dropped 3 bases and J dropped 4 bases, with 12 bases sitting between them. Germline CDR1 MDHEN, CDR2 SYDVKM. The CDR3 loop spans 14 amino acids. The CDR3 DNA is TGTGCCAGCAGTTTGAGCCAGGGGGGAGAGACCCAGTACTTC. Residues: CASSLSQGGETQYF. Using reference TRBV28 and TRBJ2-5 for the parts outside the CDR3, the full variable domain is DVKVTQSSRYLVKRTGEKVFLECVQDMDHENMFWYRQDPGLGLRLIYFSYDVKMKEKGDIPEGYSVSREKKERFSLILESASTNQTSMYLCASSLSQGGETQYFGPGTRLLVL.

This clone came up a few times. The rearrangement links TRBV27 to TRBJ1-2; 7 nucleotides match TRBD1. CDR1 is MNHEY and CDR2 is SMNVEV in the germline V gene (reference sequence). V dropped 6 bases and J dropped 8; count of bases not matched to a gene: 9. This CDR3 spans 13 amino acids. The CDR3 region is CASSGPWTGGYTF. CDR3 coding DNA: TGTGCCAGCAGCGGACCTTGGACAGGAGGCTACACCTTC.

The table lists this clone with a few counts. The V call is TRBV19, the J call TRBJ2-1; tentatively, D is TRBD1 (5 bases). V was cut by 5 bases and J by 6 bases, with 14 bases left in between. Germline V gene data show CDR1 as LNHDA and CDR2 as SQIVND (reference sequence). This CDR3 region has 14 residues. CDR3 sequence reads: CASSRRQIFNEQFF. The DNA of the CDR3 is TGTGCCAGTAGTCGAAGACAGATATTCAATGAGCAGTTCTTC.

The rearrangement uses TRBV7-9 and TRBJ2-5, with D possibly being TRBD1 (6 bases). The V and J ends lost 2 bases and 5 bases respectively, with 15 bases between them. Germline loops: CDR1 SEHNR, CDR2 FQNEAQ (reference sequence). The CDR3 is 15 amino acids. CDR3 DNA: TGTGCCAGCAGCTTACACGCGACAGGCGGGGAGACCCAGTACTTC. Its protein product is CASSLHATGGETQYF.

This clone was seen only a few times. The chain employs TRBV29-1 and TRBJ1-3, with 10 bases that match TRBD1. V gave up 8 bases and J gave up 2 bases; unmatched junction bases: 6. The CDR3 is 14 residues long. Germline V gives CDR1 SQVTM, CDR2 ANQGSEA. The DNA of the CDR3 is TGCAGCATTCTGACAGGGGGCCCTGGAAACACCATATATTTT. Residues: CSILTGGPGNTIYF.

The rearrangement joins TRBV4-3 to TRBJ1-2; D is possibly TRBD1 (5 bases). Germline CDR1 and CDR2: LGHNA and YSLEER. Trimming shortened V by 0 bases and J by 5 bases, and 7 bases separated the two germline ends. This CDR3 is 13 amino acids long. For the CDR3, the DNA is TGCGCCAGCAGCCAAGAAACAGGATATGGCTACACCTTC. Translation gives CASSQETGYGYTF.

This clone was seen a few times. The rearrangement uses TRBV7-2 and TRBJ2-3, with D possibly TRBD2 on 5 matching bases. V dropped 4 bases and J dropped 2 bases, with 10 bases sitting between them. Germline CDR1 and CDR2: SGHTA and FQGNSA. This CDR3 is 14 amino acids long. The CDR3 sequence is CASSSLGHTDTQYF. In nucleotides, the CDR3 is TGTGCCAGCAGCTCACTAGGGCACACAGATACGCAGTATTTT.

CDR3 DNA sequence: TGCGCCAGCAGCTTATGGGCCCAACATACGCAGTATTTT. It yields the protein CASSLWAQHTQYF. The chain has TRBV5-1 and TRBJ2-3; D not resolved. The CDR3 covers 13 residues. Germline V CDR1 and CDR2: SGHRS, YFSETQ. Trimming took off 2 bases at V and 7 bases at J, with 11 bases between the two ends.

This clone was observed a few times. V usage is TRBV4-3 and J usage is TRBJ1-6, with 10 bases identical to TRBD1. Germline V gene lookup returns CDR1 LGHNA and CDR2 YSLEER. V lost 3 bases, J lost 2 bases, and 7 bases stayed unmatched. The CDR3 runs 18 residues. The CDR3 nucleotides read TGCGCCAGCAGCCAGATACGACAGGGGGCCGCCTATAATTCACCCCTCCACTTT. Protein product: CASSQIRQGAAYNSPLHF.

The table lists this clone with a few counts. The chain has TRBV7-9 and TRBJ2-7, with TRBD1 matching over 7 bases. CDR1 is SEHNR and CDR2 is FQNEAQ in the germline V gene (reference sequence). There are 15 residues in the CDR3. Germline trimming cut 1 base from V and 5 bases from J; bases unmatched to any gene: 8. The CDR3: CASSLGGQGVHEQYF. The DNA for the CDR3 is TGTGCCAGCAGCTTAGGCGGTCAGGGGGTCCACGAGCAGTACTTC.